These T cell receptor beta chains were read from a single sample in a study of T-cell reconstitution after alpha-beta-depleted transplantation in children. TCRdb itself ran the PCR reads through MiXCR, one entry per CDR3 protein. This table holds approximately 400,000 distinct CDR3 sequences, around 15% found once. The material sequenced was PBMCs, mostly from graft donor cells, taken 360 days after TCRalphabeta/CD19-depleted stem cell transplant. These receptors all come from a boy in the first two years of life who had a stem cell transplant for Wiskott-Aldrich syndrome, so the T cells may come from the graft donor. Each CDR3 is given with its conserved first and last residue. The order of the fields is V gene, J gene, CDR3 protein.

>TRBV4-1|TRBJ2-4
CASSQGRELGEILAKNIQYF
>TRBV12-3/TRBV12-4|TRBJ2-1
CASSLAAGLGLFHEQFF
>TRBV15|TRBJ2-7
CATSRTPGLFYEQYF
>TRBV5-1|TRBJ2-7
CASSFKNEQYF
>TRBV7-9|TRBJ2-3
CASSSIAGVGADTQYF
>TRBV9|TRBJ2-3
CASSRNSFADTQYF
>TRBV29-1|TRBJ1-4
CSVETGGRLFF
>TRBV20-1|TRBJ2-7
CSAAGTSSYEQYF
>TRBV12-3/TRBV12-4|TRBJ2-1
CASSGWETLYNEQFF
>TRBV10-1|TRBJ1-6
CASSESIQDSPLHF
>TRBV10-3|TRBJ1-5
CAISDQISNQPQHF
>TRBV11-2|TRBJ2-7
CASSLAGKQYF
>TRBV10-3|TRBJ2-5
CATAQRGGQETQYF
>TRBV7-2|TRBJ2-1
CASSLRAGGNNEQFF
>TRBV7-9|TRBJ2-5
CASSLVLWDEETQYF
>TRBV24-1|TRBJ2-3
CATSDGGQHTQYF
>TRBV7-9|TRBJ1-6
CASSLRASSSPLHF
>TRBV5-1|TRBJ1-1
CASRLNRGGQAVNTEAFF
>TRBV7-2|TRBJ2-5
CASSLEAGVVKTQYF
>TRBV9|TRBJ1-1
CASSVGPVTEAFF
>TRBV11-3|TRBJ2-1
CASSWGGRWANEQFF
>TRBV12-3/TRBV12-4|TRBJ2-7
CASSPWTGVYEQYF
>TRBV20-1|TRBJ2-1
CSARVPLRTSGYYEQFF
>TRBV28|TRBJ2-5
CASSFERLGETQYF
>TRBV3-1|TRBJ2-4
CASSQDPTGPKNIQYF
>TRBV5-1|TRBJ2-3
CASSFRGATDTQYF
>TRBV7-9|TRBJ1-1
CASSLYTDTEAFF
>TRBV24-1|TRBJ2-2
CATSDLGSPNTGELFF
>TRBV18|TRBJ1-2
CASSPAGDYGYTF
>TRBV5-5|TRBJ2-1
CASSLGGTGIDEQFF
>TRBV2|TRBJ1-1
CASRPDRVGNTEAFF
>TRBV6-1|TRBJ2-1
CASSHRDPTYNEQFF
>TRBV5-1|TRBJ1-1
CASSWSPGQGGTEAFF
>TRBV9|TRBJ2-3
CASSFRDPDTQYF
>TRBV27|TRBJ2-3
CASSFIGGGPADTQYF
>TRBV6-5|TRBJ1-5
CASRGWGRSNQPQHF
>TRBV3-1|TRBJ1-2
CASSHGQFYGYTF